The rows below give T cell receptor beta chains drawn from one sample of a study of tumor and adjacent non-tumor tissue in lung cancer. TCRdb passed the multiplex PCR reads through MiXCR, listing each CDR3 protein once. The data show more than 70,000 distinct CDR3 sequences, more than 60% seen once. The sample was lung tumor tissue. The source is a man between 65 and 85 years old with non-small cell lung cancer. Each CDR3 is given with its conserved first and last residue. The D gene is left open where the match is weak. Size values are once, few and many counts, or a class for expanded clones, and some rows have none.

v_gene	abundance	j_gene	d_gene	CDR3aa	CDR3nt
TRBV2	NA	TRBJ1-6	TRBD1	CANRGGSSYNSPLHF	TGTGCCAACAGGGGAGGGAGCTCCTATAATTCACCCCTCCACTTT
TRBV11-2	NA	TRBJ2-7	TRBD1	CDSSLGKDRVYEQYF	TGTGACAGTAGCTTAGGCAAAGACAGGGTCTACGAGCAGTACTTC
TRBV5-4	NA	TRBJ2-3	NA	CVSSLDSPITDTQYF	TGTGTCAGCAGCTTGGACTCGCCTATCACAGATACGCAGTATTTT
TRBV11-2	once	TRBJ2-6	TRBD2	CASSSRGSGVPGANVLTF	TGTGCCAGCAGCTCGCGAGGGAGCGGGGTGCCTGGAGCCAACGTCCTGACTTTC
TRBV29-1	NA	TRBJ2-3	NA	CSGYWTPSTDTQYF	TGTAGCGGATACTGGACACCTAGCACAGATACGCAGTATTTT
TRBV29-1	NA	TRBJ2-1	NA	CSVLTDNSYNEQFF	TGTAGCGTTCTTACTGACAACTCCTACAATGAGCAGTTCTTC
TRBV5-1	NA	TRBJ2-5	NA	CASSSLWGPKYF	TGCGCCAGCAGCTCCTTGTGGGGGCCCAAATACTTC
TRBV12-3/TRBV12-4	NA	TRBJ2-5	TRBD2	CASSPTGRETHYF	TGTGCCAGTAGTCCGACTGGGAGGGAGACCCACTACTTC
TRBV11-2	NA	TRBJ2-5	TRBD1	CAISLGQGGGTQYF	TGTGCCATCAGCTTAGGACAGGGTGGGGGGACCCAGTACTTC
TRBV20-1	NA	TRBJ2-2	NA	CSARVPGTQNTRELFF	TGCAGTGCTAGAGTTCCCGGGACACAGAACACACGGGAGCTGTTTTTT
TRBV7-9	NA	TRBJ2-7	NA	CASSPRADYEQYF	TGTGCCAGCAGCCCCCGTGCGGACTACGAGCAGTACTTC
TRBV11-1	NA	TRBJ1-5	NA	CSSSLTGRTVQHF	TGTTCCAGCAGCCTGACCGGCCGCACGGTCCAGCATTTT
TRBV28	many	TRBJ2-7	NA	CASSLSGYEQYF	TGTGCCAGCAGTTTAAGTGGCTACGAGCAGTACTTC
TRBV29-1	NA	TRBJ2-1	NA	CIVEGSSYNEQFF	TGCATCGTTGAGGGGTCCTCCTATAATGAGCAGTTCTTC